This T cell receptor (beta chain) was found in a study of blood T cell repertoires in COVID-19. Only in-frame clones appear in the TCRdb table, and some are missing; sequencing was by immunoSEQ multiplex PCR. The repertoire has about 140,000 clones, about 86% of them found once; the top ten carry approximately 3.8%. This CDR3 spans 19 amino acids. From germline, CDR1 is SEHNR and CDR2 FQNEAQ (reference sequence). The trim removed 6 bases at V and 1 base at J, leaving 16 bases unmatched. This clone was seen only once. The rearrangement joins TRBV7-9 to TRBJ2-3; 10 bases map to TRBD2. The sample comprised peripheral blood. This clonotype originated in a woman aged 55-70 years with acute or convalescent COVID-19. DNA for the CDR3: TGTGCCAGCAGTTTGGGAATGAGCGGGAGGGCCCTCGGCACAGATACGCAGTATTTT. It encodes CASSLGMSGRALGTDTQYF.